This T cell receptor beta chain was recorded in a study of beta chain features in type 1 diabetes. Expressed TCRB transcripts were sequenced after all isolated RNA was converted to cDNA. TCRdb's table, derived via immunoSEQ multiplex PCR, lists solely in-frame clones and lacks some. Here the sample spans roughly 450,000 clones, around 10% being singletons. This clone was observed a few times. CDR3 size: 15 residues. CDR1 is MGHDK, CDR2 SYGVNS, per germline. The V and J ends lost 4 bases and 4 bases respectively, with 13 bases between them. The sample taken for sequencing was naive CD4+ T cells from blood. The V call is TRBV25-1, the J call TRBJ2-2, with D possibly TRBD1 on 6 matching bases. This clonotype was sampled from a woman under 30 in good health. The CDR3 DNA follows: TGTGCCAGCAGTGGGTTGGGGGCGGGCACCGGGGAGCTGTTTTTT. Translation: CASSGLGAGTGELFF.